This T cell receptor beta chain was profiled in a study of kidney transplant recipient with SARS-CoV-2 infection (dated by TCRdb to the early 2020s). Instrument used: Illumina MiSeq. Profiling of the peripheral T cell repertoire was carried out for human TCRbeta genes. Regarding the original processing steps: To account for variability over time, differences in clonotype abundance were tested using beta-binomial modelling. Clonotypes that had expanded were screened against the ImmuneCODE reference database of SARS-CoV-2-associated TCRs and mapped onto regions of the viral genome. Further repertoire analyses covered TRBV gene usage, CDR3 length, CDR3 amino acid overlap between time points, clonotype abundance distributions and Jaccard similarity. TCRdb handled the public reads itself, with Q25 trimming in fastp and clone calling in MiXCR, and kept productive beta chains. CDR3 protein sequences are deduplicated, and each keeps its most common genes and DNA. The V and J calls reflect TCRdb's pipeline rather than the authors' work. The sample has under 250,000 distinct CDR3 sequences on record, less than 35% of them singletons. The ten largest clones take up more than 6.5% of the sample.

A note on this clonotype: It has no known antigen specificity. A single base separates this from a much larger clone, so it may be a read error.

The sample's time point label is to be understood as: pre-pandemic baseline sample and day 111 after first positive SARS-CoV-2 test. The sequences come from a blood sample, collected at baseline and on roughly day 110 from a kidney transplant recipient. The TCR sequence derives from a male patient younger than 45 who had COVID-19 and was a kidney transplant recipient. Once a transplant has taken place, some T cells may be donor derived.

Read as DNA, the sequence is TGTGCCAGCAGCTCCGTAAAGGTCGTTAGAAAGACCCATGGCTACACCTTC. It translates as CASSSVKVVRKTHGYTF. This sequence uses TRBV16 and TRBJ1-2; the D gene is unclear. V lost 5 bases and J lost 6 bases; the stretch between them is 25 bases long. The CDR3 numbers 17 residues from cysteine through phenylalanine. The only DNA kept is the CDR3, 51 bases in frame from the first base. CDR1 and CDR2 were assigned from the germline V gene as KGHSY and FQNENV.